What follows are 24 T cell receptor beta chains derived from one specimen sequenced in a study of blood T cells in healthy people across ages. Using a J-beta primer mix together with a sample-barcoded 5' primer, a second PCR was run for roughly 7 to 12 cycles. In TCRdb, the 5' RACE reads were re-called with MiXCR into one record per CDR3 protein. The table has hundreds of thousands of distinct CDR3 sequences, around half seen once. The sample consisted of blood. The receptors originated from a woman aged 60 to 75 in good health.

A single count supports this clonotype. V and J are TRBV28 and TRBJ2-3; 15 bases are shared with TRBD2. In germline, CDR1 is MDHEN, CDR2 SYDVKM. With 4 bases clipped from V and 5 bases from J, the junction kept 4 bases outside the gene matches. This CDR3 is built from 16 residues. CDR3 loop: CASSWTSGRARDTQYF. The CDR3 DNA reads as TGTGCCAGCAGTTGGACTAGCGGGAGGGCCAGAGATACGCAGTATTTT.

In this sample, this clonotype turned up a few times. This chain joins TRBV27 and TRBJ2-1; maybe TRBD2 (6 bases). Per germline, CDR1 MNHEY and CDR2 SMNVEV (reference sequence). Trimming took 7 bases from V and 8 from J, leaving 18 bases between them. The CDR3 length is 14 residues. The CDR3 DNA reads as TGTGCCAGCAAGGGGAGACTAGTCGATGATGAGCAGTTCTTC. Protein: CASKGRLVDDEQFF.

A note on this clonotype: A much larger clone differs by one base, so this may be a read error. The J gene is TRBJ2-3, the V gene TRBV7-2, with TRBD2 matching 9 bases. The V gene end was trimmed by 2 bases and the J gene end by 13 bases; junction bases not matched to a gene: 13. The CDR3 covers 15 residues. Germline V CDR1 and CDR2: SGHTA, FQGNSA. CDR3 nucleotides: TGTGCCAGCAGCTTAACGATAATAGCGGGAGCGGCGAAGTATTTT. It specifies CASSLTIIAGAAKYF. The variable domain in full, with the rest retrieved from reference TRBV7-2 and TRBJ2-3, is GAGVSQSPSNKVTEKGKDVELRCDPISGHTALYWYRQSLGQGLEFLIYFQGNSAPDKSGLPSDRFSAERTGGSVSTLTIQRTQQEDSAVYLCASSLTIIAGAAKYFGPGTRLTVL.

The chain combines TRBV13 with TRBJ2-7; 7 bases fit TRBD1. The germline gives CDR1 PRHDT, CDR2 FYEKMQ (reference sequence). After removal of 1 base from V and 4 bases from J, the junction contained 4 bases not matched to a gene. There are 14 residues in the CDR3. The CDR3 loop is CASSLEVTGYEQYF. CDR3 DNA sequence: TGTGCCAGCAGCTTAGAAGTGACAGGGTACGAGCAGTACTTC.

J is TRBJ2-3 and V is TRBV24-1, with D tentatively TRBD2 (6 bases). The CDR3 is 14 residues long. V lost 9 bases and J 4 bases, leaving 16 bases between the germline ends. Germline lookup yields CDR1 KGHDR and CDR2 SFDVKD. The chain's CDR3 is CATSPGGNADTQYF. The CDR3 DNA sequence: TGTGCCACCTCACCTGGCGGGAATGCAGATACGCAGTATTTT.

Comments on this clonotype: It is unclear where the CDR3 begins or ends on the DNA, so no DNA is shown, and the CDR3 is as TCRdb lists it. The J gene is TRBJ1-2, the V gene TRBV20-1; TRBD1 was called by the table and not checked on the DNA. Germline values: CDR1 DFQATT, CDR2 SNEGSKA (reference sequence). The CDR3 length equals 19 residues, ends included. The CDR3 is CSASNYEQFFGPGTYGYTF.

This clonotype was detected a few times. The chain recombines TRBV7-2 with TRBJ2-7; D is undetermined. V was shortened by 1 base and J by 10 bases, with 17 bases between the two germline ends. This CDR3 spans 14 amino acids. Looked up from germline, CDR1 is SGHTA and CDR2 is FQGNSA. For the CDR3, the DNA is TGTGCCAGCAGCTTAGAGAGCAGTGACGGAACCCAGTACTTC. Protein sequence: CASSLESSDGTQYF.

This clonotype was recorded a few times. The chain couples TRBV21-1 to TRBJ2-5; TRBD2, the table's D call, lacks a check against the DNA. TRBV21-1 is deemed a pseudogene. This CDR3 spans 14 amino acids. CDR3 sequence: CASIPQGGEETQYF. The CDR3 DNA is TGTGCCAGCATCCCCCAGGGAGGGGAAGAGACCCAGTACTTC.

This chain connects TRBV5-1 to TRBJ1-1, with D hard to call. Germline values: CDR1 SGHRS, CDR2 YFSETQ. The CDR3 runs to 12 residues. V lost 7 bases and J lost 1, with 8 bases in between. CDR3 sequence (DNA): TGCGCCAGCGGTCTTCAGAACACTGAAGCTTTCTTT. This sequence encodes CASGLQNTEAFF.

This clonotype turned up a few times. CDR3 loop: CASSLGLRTQRDLDNEQFF. CDR3 nucleotide sequence: TGTGCCAGCAGCTTAGGATTGCGGACCCAGCGGGATTTGGACAATGAGCAGTTCTTC. V gene TRBV7-9 combines with J gene TRBJ2-1; TRBD2 matches 7 bases. This CDR3 region has 19 residues. Germline assignment: CDR1 SEHNR and CDR2 FQNEAQ (reference sequence). V was pared by 1 base and J by 5 bases, with 17 bases of the junction left unmatched.

This clonotype was detected only a few times. The V call is TRBV29-1, the J call TRBJ2-7, with D hard to call. The CDR3 consists of 10 residues. CDR1 and CDR2 (germline): SQVTM, ANQGSEA. Trimming took 4 bases from V and 5 from J, leaving 6 bases between them. The CDR3: CSVGSHEQYF. CDR3 DNA: TGCAGCGTTGGATCCCACGAGCAGTACTTC.

J is TRBJ1-2 and V is TRBV7-2; D is unresolved. CDR3 length equals 17 residues. CDR1 and CDR2 (germline): SGHTA, FQGNSA. Trimming shortened V by 6 bases and J by 0 bases, and 20 bases separated the two germline ends. The CDR3 DNA is TGTGCCAGCAGTCAGGAGGCGGGTACCATCTCTAACTATGGCTACACCTTC. This codes for CASSQEAGTISNYGYTF.

This clonotype turned up a few times. The rearrangement links TRBV12-3 or TRBV12-4 to TRBJ1-6; D remains ambiguous. The CDR3 is 15 amino acids. V lost 2 bases, J lost 4 bases, and 9 bases lay in between. In nucleotides, the CDR3 is TGTGCCAGCAGTTTAAACGGGGATTATAATTCACCCCTCCACTTT. It codes for CASSLNGDYNSPLHF.

The gene calls are TRBV6-2 or TRBV6-3 and TRBJ2-7, with D uncertain. Germline CDR1 and CDR2: MNHEY and SVGEGT. V lost 7 bases and J lost 0, with 10 bases in between. This CDR3 is built from 13 residues. The CDR3 coding sequence is TGTGCCAGCACTGAGCCGAGCTCCTACGAGCAGTACTTC. Amino acid sequence: CASTEPSSYEQYF.

The chain has TRBV19 and TRBJ1-5; D uncertain. Per the germline V gene, CDR1 is LNHDA and CDR2 is SQIVND (reference sequence). Trimming cost V 5 bases and J 7 bases, with 9 bases left between them. CDR3 length equals 12 residues. The CDR3 sequence is CASSREIQPQHF. The CDR3 DNA sequence: TGTGCCAGTAGTCGGGAAATCCAGCCCCAGCATTTT.

V is TRBV28 and J is TRBJ1-4, with D hard to call. CDR1 is MDHEN and CDR2 is SYDVKM in the germline V gene. V lost 4 bases and J lost 8, with 17 bases in between. This CDR3 has 15 amino acids. The CDR3 DNA reads TGTGCCAGCAGTTCCACACTCCCCTCGGGCGAAAAACTGTTTTTT. This gives the protein CASSSTLPSGEKLFF.

The J gene is TRBJ2-1, the V gene TRBV20-1, with D tentatively TRBD1 (6 bases). Germline values: CDR1 DFQATT, CDR2 SNEGSKA (reference sequence). CDR3 length equals 14 residues. Trimming pared 3 bases from V and 0 bases from J, leaving 9 bases between. The CDR3 nucleotides are TGCAGTGCTAGTCAGGGGAACTCCTACAATGAGCAGTTCTTC. Protein product: CSASQGNSYNEQFF.

As to this clonotype: A much larger clone differs by one base, so this may be a read error. The chain has TRBV4-3 and TRBJ2-7; D is uncertain. The CDR3 totals 16 residues. V lost 0 bases to trimming and J lost 7 bases, with 19 bases between them. The germline gives CDR1 LGHNA, CDR2 YSLEER. CDR3 loop: CASSQESQRTYNEQYF. The CDR3 DNA sequence: TGCGCCAGCAGCCAAGAATCCCAGCGTACCTACAATGAGCAGTACTTC.

This clonotype has at least ten counts. The V call is TRBV6-6, the J call TRBJ2-7; 12 bases map to TRBD2. The germline CDR1 and CDR2 sequences are MNHNY and SVGAGI (reference sequence). J was trimmed by 7 bases and V by 2 bases; bases with no gene match: 6. The CDR3 consists of 15 residues. CDR3 region: CASSYRTSGVGEQYF. DNA of the CDR3: TGTGCCAGCAGTTACAGGACTAGCGGGGTCGGGGAGCAGTACTTC.

This sequence joins TRBV7-2 and TRBJ1-2; TRBD1 matches at 7 bases. The CDR3 length is 18 residues. Germline V gene data show CDR1 as SGHTA and CDR2 as FQGNSA. Trimming removed 1 base from V and 0 bases from J; junction bases left unmatched: 11. The CDR3 region has the DNA TGTGCCAGCAGCTTAGAGATGGGACAGCGACCTCCTAACTATGGCTACACCTTC. It translates to CASSLEMGQRPPNYGYTF.

This chain joins TRBV20-1 and TRBJ2-7; D is unresolved. The CDR3 runs 14 residues. V lost 4 bases and J lost 1, with 14 bases in between. Germline CDR1 and CDR2: DFQATT and SNEGSKA (reference sequence). In nucleotides, the CDR3 is TGCAGTGCTACCAACGGGTTATTGTCCTACGAGCAGTACTTC. Its translation: CSATNGLLSYEQYF.

The genes are TRBV20-1 and TRBJ2-7, with 7 positions matching TRBD1. This CDR3 has 14 amino acids. With 4 bases clipped from V and 4 bases from J, the junction kept 10 bases outside the gene matches. Germline V gene data show CDR1 as DFQATT and CDR2 as SNEGSKA (reference sequence). The CDR3 region has the DNA TGCAGTGCTATACAAGGGTCCAGGGGGTACGAGCAGTACTTC. Amino acids: CSAIQGSRGYEQYF.

The CDR3 bases are TGTGCCAGCAGTCCCCCTCCACAAGCGGGGGACACAGATACGCAGTATTTT. Its protein product is CASSPPPQAGDTDTQYF. The chain employs TRBV6-2 or TRBV6-3 and TRBJ2-3, with TRBD2 matching over 8 bases. This CDR3 contains 17 residues. With V trimmed by 5 bases and J by 2 bases, 12 bases remained unmatched. CDR1 and CDR2 (germline): MNHEY, SVGEGT.

This chain joins TRBV7-2 and TRBJ2-1, with unresolved D. V lost 5 bases to trimming and J lost 4 bases, with 9 bases between them. The CDR3 runs to 13 residues. Germline-derived CDR1 and CDR2 are SGHTA and FQGNSA. The CDR3 region is CASSPNGYNEQFF. For the CDR3, the DNA is TGTGCCAGCAGCCCCAACGGATACAATGAGCAGTTCTTC. Full variable domain (outside the CDR3, taken from reference TRBV7-2 and TRBJ2-1): GAGVSQSPSNKVTEKGKDVELRCDPISGHTALYWYRQSLGQGLEFLIYFQGNSAPDKSGLPSDRFSAERTGGSVSTLTIQRTQQEDSAVYLCASSPNGYNEQFFGPGTRLTVL.